This TCR beta chain was found in a study of cytomegalovirus exposure and HLA in healthy donors. Study observations and caveats: Most TCR sequences were rare, but some public TCRs occurred in many donors. There were a few CMV-associated chains whose specificity for CMV antigens was confirmed in vitro. Among TCR beta chains, those listed as cytomegalovirus-associated numbered over 150.

The germline gives CDR1 SGHRS, CDR2 YFSETQ. V lost 0 bases and J lost 4, with 14 bases in between. This CDR3 contains 15 residues. Here immunoSEQ multiplex PCR was the method, and the copy in TCRdb shows in-frame clones only, minus some. The data contain more than 130,000 clones, about 86% of them singletons. About this clone: The antigen is unknown.

The chain combines TRBV5-1 with TRBJ2-7; weak D call: TRBD2 (5 bases). What was sequenced was PBMCs. This TCR came from a woman under 30 in good health and CMV-seropositive. The CDR3 here is CASSLAGRSGYEQYF. The DNA for the CDR3 is TGCGCCAGCAGCTTGGCAGGACGGTCGGGGTACGAGCAGTACTTC. Full variable domain (rest looked up from reference TRBV5-1 and TRBJ2-7): KAGVTQTPRYLIKTRGQQVTLSCSPISGHRSVSWYQQTPGQGLQFLFEYFSETQRNKGNFPGRFSGRQFSNSRSEMNVSTLELGDSALYLCASSLAGRSGYEQYFGPGTRLTVT.